This T cell receptor (beta chain) emerged from a study of sequential checkpoint blockade in melanoma (dated by TCRdb to the late 2010s). Regarding the research as a whole: Using 1:1 randomization, the trial assigned patients either to first-line nivolumab followed by ipilimumab (arm A) or to ipilimumab followed by nivolumab (arm B). Maintenance nivolumab came after both trial sequences. Beyond this particular receptor, the publication reports: Larger, independent patient cohorts are needed to validate the response-prediction model that combines TCR metrics and mutation burden.

Sample treatment or condition, as interpreted from the label and publication: randomized to nivolumab then ipilimumab (arm A) or the reverse (arm B). None of the patients in the trial had previously been given DNA-damaging chemotherapy. On a FACS Aria II flow cytometer, live CD3+CD8+ cells that were negative for CD19 and CD56 were sorted from thawed PBMCs. The samples were obtained from melanoma patients enrolled in CheckMate 064, an open-label, randomized phase II trial testing sequential checkpoint blockade. Peripheral blood mononuclear cells were obtained through leukapheresis, purified using Ficoll-Paque, and frozen in human serum containing approximately 10% DMSO. Purity of sorted blood CD3+CD8+ cells was verified at >98% immediately after sorting, followed by DNA extraction. Judged by its sample share, this clone qualifies as medium-sized (0.01 to 0.1%). The specificity of this receptor is unknown. Per-nucleotide qualities are absent, and no much larger clonotype sits a single base away.

The immunoSEQ Assay was used to immunosequence TCRbeta CDR3 regions from genomic DNA. Prior to high-throughput sequencing, genomic DNA was amplified by bias-controlled multiplex PCR. Per the authors' processing: To quantify the absolute abundance of each unique TCRbeta CDR3 region, the sequences were collapsed and filtered. Clonality, defined as 1 minus Pielou's evenness, was calculated using only productive rearrangements. Clones with significantly greater frequencies in on-treatment versus baseline samples were identified using a previously published method. The table comes from immuneACCESS by way of TCRdb, which keeps in-frame sequences with V and J called. Part of the clones is missing from these tables; in studies checked, under half for an unresolved V gene and the rest for unknown reasons. V and J calls and clone size follow that table, whereas D and trimming were derived from the DNA. The sample data list around 12,000 clones, and 55% to 70% of these were observed just once. Jointly, the top ten make up more than 25% of the sample.

Trimming removed 0 bases from V and 4 bases from J, leaving 7 bases between the germline ends. The CDR3 measures 14 amino acids from cysteine to phenylalanine. Of all the DNA, just the CDR3 is kept, 42 bases in frame from base 1. Via the germline V gene, CDR1 is LGHNA and CDR2 YSLEER. The source material was CD8+ T cells sorted from blood (inferred from file names), sampled from a patient given nivolumab and ipilimumab in sequence. Recombination linked TRBV4-3 to TRBJ1-3; the D gene identity is not certain. The receptor comes from a human donor with melanoma. The bases read TGCGCCAGCAGCCAAGATAGAGGGGGAAACACCATATATTTT. Its translation reads: CASSQDRGGNTIYF.